This T cell receptor (beta chain) appears in the sequencing data of a study of cytomegalovirus exposure and HLA in healthy donors. Study context: In a later analysis, the roughly 130 validation repertoires were reported to have used the same platform as the 550 to 850 first-cohort repertoires.

The study's findings and limits: The study recorded 160 or so TCR beta chains that were cytomegalovirus-associated. Reports credit the classifier with highly specific, highly sensitive diagnosis of cytomegalovirus status.

This clone showed up just once. Its antigen is undetermined. The donors formed part of the roughly 120-subject validation cohort, distinct from the roughly 700-subject first cohort. Repertoires were generated with immunoSEQ multiplex PCR, while TCRdb's copy carries only in-frame clones and drops some. The sample comprises some 150,000 clones, about 89% of which are singletons, and 2% to 3% rests with the top ten. The TCR comes from a man between 18 and 29 years old in good health and CMV-seropositive. The sequenced material came from PBMCs.

CDR3 sequence reads: CASSVGIQGTEAFF. In nucleotides, the CDR3 is TGTGCCAGCAGCGTAGGCATTCAGGGCACTGAAGCTTTCTTT. The chain links TRBV9 to TRBJ1-1; possible D gene TRBD1, 5 bases. Trimming cost V 0 bases and J 4 bases, with 10 bases left between them. Germline V lookup: CDR1 SGDLS, CDR2 YYNGEE. This CDR3 spans 14 amino acids.